A single T cell receptor beta chain is shown here with its context. A much larger clone differs from this one at a single base, so this may be a read error. The final CDR3 position lacks the conserved phenylalanine or tryptophan, pointing to a likely read error. These data belong to a study of breast tumors, draining lymph nodes, adjacent tissues. Axillary draining lymph nodes of breast cancer patients supplied the node samples. TCRdb independently ran MiXCR on the multiplex PCR reads; one entry per CDR3 protein. The sample has about 230,000 distinct CDR3 sequences; 32% are singletons. Material for sequencing was axillary lymph node tissue. The receptor was derived from a female donor with breast cancer. Some clones in this sample may be carry-over from other donors' samples.

CDR3 region: CASSLGQGISGANVLTS. For the CDR3, the DNA is TGTGCCAGCTCCCTCGGACAGGGGATATCTGGGGCCAACGTCCTGACTTCC. The chain recombines TRBV5-5 with TRBJ2-6; 9 bases agree with TRBD1. The CDR3 consists of 17 residues. Germline CDR1 and CDR2: SGHKS and YYEKEE (reference sequence). The ends lost 7 bases at V and 1 base at J; junction bases unmatched: 9.